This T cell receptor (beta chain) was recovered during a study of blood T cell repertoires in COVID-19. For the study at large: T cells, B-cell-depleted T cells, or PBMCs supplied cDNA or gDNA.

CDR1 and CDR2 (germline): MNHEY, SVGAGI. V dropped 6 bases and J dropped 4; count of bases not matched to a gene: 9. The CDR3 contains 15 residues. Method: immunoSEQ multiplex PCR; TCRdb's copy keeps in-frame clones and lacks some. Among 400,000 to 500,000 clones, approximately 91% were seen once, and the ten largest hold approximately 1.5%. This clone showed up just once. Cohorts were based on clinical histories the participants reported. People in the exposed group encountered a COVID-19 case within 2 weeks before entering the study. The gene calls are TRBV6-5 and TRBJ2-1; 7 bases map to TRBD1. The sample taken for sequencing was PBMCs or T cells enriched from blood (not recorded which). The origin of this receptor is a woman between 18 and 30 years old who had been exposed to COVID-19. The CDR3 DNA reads TGTGCCAGCAGCCCCTCTCCGGGACAGTACAATGAGCAGTTCTTC. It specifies CASSPSPGQYNEQFF.